These 21 T cell receptor beta chains originate from one sample sequenced in a study of PD-1 blockade in classical Hodgkin lymphoma. Time point of the sample: cycle 4 day 1 (C4D1), after five to seven weeks of nivolumab. Brentuximab vedotin exposure varied among the patients, all of whom had relapsed after autologous stem cell transplantation. Using immunoSEQ multiplex PCR, the repertoire was profiled, and TCRdb retains in-frame clones only, with some absent. The sample has approximately 90,000 clones; more than 80% are singletons. The sample consisted of peripheral blood mononuclear cells (PBMCs), taken before the fourth cycle of nivolumab. The receptors shown here come from a human donor with classical Hodgkin lymphoma.

The chain combines TRBV9 with TRBJ2-1, with TRBD2 as a possible D gene (6 bases). The V end was cut by 0 bases, the J end by 1 base, with 11 bases between. CDR3 size: 16 residues. Germline lookup yields CDR1 SGDLS and CDR2 YYNGEE. The CDR3 region has the DNA TGTGCCAGCAGCGTAGGCCCGGCGGGGTCCTACAATGAGCAGTTCTTC. It codes for CASSVGPAGSYNEQFF.

This clone was observed a few times. Other DNA sequences of this sample code for an identical CDR3. The V gene is TRBV10-3, the J gene TRBJ2-7, with D tentatively TRBD1 or TRBD2 (5 bases each). There are 11 residues in the CDR3. CDR1 and CDR2 (germline): ENHRY, SYGVKD. The germline V and J ends were trimmed by 4 bases and 4 bases, with 5 bases remaining between them. This CDR3 is CAISGGYEQYF. CDR3 bases: TGTGCCATCAGTGGGGGGTACGAGCAGTACTTC.

V is TRBV6-1 and J is TRBJ2-5; 10 bases map to TRBD2. This CDR3 has 15 amino acids. Losses at the gene ends were 1 base for V and 6 bases for J; bases not matched to a gene: 5. CDR1 MNHNS and CDR2 SASEGT come from the germline V gene. CDR3 protein: CASSEGLAGAQTQYF. For the CDR3, the DNA is TGTGCCAGCAGTGAAGGGCTAGCGGGAGCGCAGACCCAGTACTTC.

V is TRBV7-2 and J is TRBJ2-1; D is uncertain. With 4 bases removed from V and 0 bases from J, the gap between germline ends came to 7 bases. Germline V gene lookup returns CDR1 SGHTA and CDR2 FQGNSA. The CDR3 has 14 amino acids. This CDR3 is CASSSLHSYNEQFF. The CDR3 DNA reads as TGTGCCAGCAGCTCTCTCCACTCCTACAATGAGCAGTTCTTC.

This sequence joins TRBV6-5 and TRBJ1-2; 10 nucleotides match TRBD1. CDR1 is MNHEY, CDR2 SVGAGI, per germline. The V and J ends lost 6 bases and 7 bases, in that order; junction bases with no gene match: 2. CDR3 length: 12 amino acids. The CDR3 protein is CASSRQGAGYTF. CDR3 coding DNA: TGTGCCAGCAGCCGACAGGGGGCTGGCTACACCTTC.

This chain links TRBV19 with TRBJ2-7, with D perhaps matching TRBD1 or TRBD2 (5 bases each). This CDR3 has 14 residues. Germline lookup yields CDR1 LNHDA and CDR2 SQIVND (reference sequence). Trimming left V 3 bases short and J 1 base short, with 10 bases between. The CDR3 loop is CASSIRDGSYEQYF. The CDR3 DNA reads TGTGCCAGTAGTATCCGGGACGGATCCTACGAGCAGTACTTC.

The V call is TRBV14, the J call TRBJ2-7, with 9 bases matching TRBD2. Germline CDR1 SGHDN, CDR2 FVKESK. The ends lost 0 bases at V and 5 bases at J; junction bases unmatched: 5. The CDR3 contains 15 residues. CDR3: CASSQEVAGAHEQYF. The CDR3 DNA is TGTGCCAGCAGCCAAGAGGTAGCGGGAGCTCACGAGCAGTACTTC.

The chain combines TRBV6-6 with TRBJ2-5; 7 bases are shared with TRBD2. Germline V CDR1 and CDR2: MNHNY, SVGAGI (reference sequence). There are 13 residues in the CDR3. Unmatched junction bases numbered 5, after V lost 5 bases and J lost 5 bases. The CDR3 sequence: CASSGRERETQYF. Written as DNA, the CDR3 is TGTGCCAGCAGTGGGCGGGAGCGGGAGACCCAGTACTTC.

This chain uses TRBV12-5 with TRBJ1-5; D remains unclear. The germline V and J ends were trimmed by 2 bases and 6 bases, with 14 bases remaining between them. From germline, CDR1 is LGHNT and CDR2 FRNRAP. This CDR3 has 15 amino acids. This CDR3 reads CASGLSPPAGQPQHF. CDR3 DNA sequence: TGTGCTAGTGGTTTGTCACCCCCCGCCGGTCAGCCCCAGCATTTT.

The rearrangement links TRBV5-1 to TRBJ2-1; 15 bases line up with TRBD2. CDR1 SGHRS and CDR2 YFSETQ come from the germline V gene. The CDR3 is made up of 14 amino acids. V lost 7 bases to trimming and J lost 7 bases; unmatched junction nucleotides: 3. The CDR3 DNA follows: TGCGCCAGCGGGACTAGCGGGAGGTGGAATGAGCAGTTCTTC. Translating gives CASGTSGRWNEQFF.

The J gene is TRBJ1-2, the V gene TRBV28; D may be TRBD1 (5 bases). CDR3 size: 14 residues. Trimming pared 3 bases from V and 6 bases from J, leaving 14 bases between. The germline V gene encodes CDR1 MDHEN and CDR2 SYDVKM. The CDR3 region is CASSLVRVGHGYTF. In DNA form, the CDR3 reads TGTGCCAGCAGTTTGGTCAGGGTGGGACATGGCTACACCTTC.

The chain recombines TRBV7-9 with TRBJ1-3; a possible D gene is TRBD1 (6 bases). Germline V gene sequence: CDR1 SEHNR, CDR2 FQNEAQ (reference sequence). The CDR3 has 15 amino acids. The ends were cut back, 2 bases at V and 4 bases at J, with 12 bases in the middle. CDR3 sequence reads: CASSLREGTGNTIYF. CDR3 bases: TGTGCCAGCAGCTTACGGGAGGGGACAGGAAACACCATATATTTT.

The V gene is TRBV5-4, the J gene TRBJ2-5; the match to TRBD1 covers 8 bases. The CDR3 length is 15 residues. Germline V gives CDR1 SGHNT, CDR2 YYREEE (reference sequence). Losses at the gene ends were 5 bases for V and 5 bases for J; bases not matched to a gene: 11. The CDR3 bases are TGTGCCAGCAGTTATCCAGGGGGCCAGGTGGAGACCCAGTACTTC. Translation gives CASSYPGGQVETQYF.

The gene calls are TRBV28 and TRBJ2-1; either TRBD1 or TRBD2 may fit D (6 bases each). V lost 3 bases, J lost 7 bases, and 19 bases lay in between. This CDR3 contains 16 residues. CDR1 MDHEN and CDR2 SYDVKM come from the germline V gene. CDR3 sequence reads: CASSFNSGGLGNEQFF. CDR3 sequence (DNA): TGTGCCAGCAGTTTTAATTCTGGGGGGCTCGGGAATGAGCAGTTCTTC.

V gene TRBV9 combines with J gene TRBJ2-7; 9 nucleotides agree with TRBD1. Germline CDR1 SGDLS, CDR2 YYNGEE. The CDR3 runs 16 residues. V was clipped by 3 bases and J by 4 bases; unmatched bases: 11. CDR3 DNA sequence: TGTGCCAGCAGCGAGGATCCAACAGGGGGCCAATACGAGCAGTACTTC. This sequence encodes CASSEDPTGGQYEQYF.

The chain recombines TRBV4-2 with TRBJ2-1; no reliable D call. Germline V gives CDR1 LGHNA, CDR2 YNFKEQ. CDR3 length: 15 amino acids. The V end lost 4 bases, the J end lost 7 bases, and 17 bases lay between the germline ends. As DNA, the CDR3 is TGTGCCAGCAGCCCAAGAACTGGTTCTTGGAATGAGCAGTTCTTC. It specifies CASSPRTGSWNEQFF.

The chain combines TRBV10-3 with TRBJ2-3; the match to TRBD2 covers 8 bases. Trimming removed 8 bases from V and 4 bases from J; junction bases left unmatched: 8. This CDR3 has 14 amino acids. Germline CDR1 ENHRY, CDR2 SYGVKD. CDR3 coding DNA: TGTGCCATCGGGACTAGTCAAGCGGCAGATACGCAGTATTTT. Residues: CAIGTSQAADTQYF.

This clone appeared a few times. This chain links TRBV19 with TRBJ1-1; D call uncertain. V gave up 3 bases and J gave up 1 base, with 3 bases separating them. The CDR3 loop spans 12 amino acids. Germline CDR1 is LNHDA and CDR2 is SQIVND (reference sequence). CDR3 region: CASSMSNTEAFF. CDR3 nucleotide sequence: TGTGCCAGTAGTATGTCGAACACTGAAGCTTTCTTT. The full variable domain, in which reference TRBV19 and TRBJ1-1 provide the parts outside the CDR3, is DGGITQSPKYLFRKEGQNVTLSCEQNLNHDAMYWYRQDPGQGLRLIYYSQIVNDFQKGDIAEGYSVSREKKESFPLTVTSAQKNPTAFYLCASSMSNTEAFFGQGTRLTVV.

There are a few counts of this clone. This chain connects TRBV25-1 to TRBJ2-1; the match to TRBD2 covers 10 bases. The CDR3 runs to 14 residues. V gave up 8 bases and J gave up 10 bases; unmatched junction bases: 11. Germline values: CDR1 MGHDK, CDR2 SYGVNS. DNA for the CDR3: TGTGCCAGCGCCCCTAGCGGGAGATCATGGGAGCAGTTCTTC. It translates to CASAPSGRSWEQFF. Full variable domain (remainder filled in from reference TRBV25-1 and TRBJ2-1): EADIYQTPRYLVIGTGKKITLECSQTMGHDKMYWYQQDPGMELHLIHYSYGVNSTEKGDLSSESTVSRIRTEHFPLTLESARPSHTSQYLCASAPSGRSWEQFFGPGTRLTVL.

This chain uses TRBV29-1 with TRBJ2-5; 12 positions agree with TRBD1. V was pared by 7 bases and J by 4 bases, with 10 bases of the junction left unmatched. This CDR3 has 15 residues. CDR1 SQVTM and CDR2 ANQGSEA come from the germline V gene. The CDR3 region is CSALPGQGAGETQYF. The CDR3 DNA follows: TGCAGCGCACTTCCGGGACAGGGGGCTGGAGAGACCCAGTACTTC.

The CDR3 loop is CAWDKGGWTEAFF. CDR3 DNA: TGTGCCTGGGATAAAGGGGGTTGGACTGAAGCTTTCTTT. The genes are TRBV30 and TRBJ1-1; a weak D match, TRBD1 (6 bases). Trimming stripped 5 bases from V and 5 bases from J, with 15 bases between. The CDR3 runs 13 residues. CDR1 GTSNPN and CDR2 SVGIG come from the germline V gene (reference sequence).